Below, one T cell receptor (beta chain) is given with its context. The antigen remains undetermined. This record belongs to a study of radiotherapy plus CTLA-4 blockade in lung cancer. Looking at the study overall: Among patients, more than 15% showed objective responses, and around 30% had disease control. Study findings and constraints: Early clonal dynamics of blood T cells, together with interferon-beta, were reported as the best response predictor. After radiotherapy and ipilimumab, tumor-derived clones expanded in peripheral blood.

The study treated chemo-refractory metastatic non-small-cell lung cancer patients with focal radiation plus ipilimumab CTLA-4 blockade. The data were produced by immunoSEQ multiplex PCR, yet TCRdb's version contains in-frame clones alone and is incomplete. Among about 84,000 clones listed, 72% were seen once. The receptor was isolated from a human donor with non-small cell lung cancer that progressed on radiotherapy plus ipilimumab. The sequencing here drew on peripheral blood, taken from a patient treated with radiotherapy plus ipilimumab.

The CDR3 DNA sequence: TGTGCCAGCAGTTACTCGGCACCGAAAGGAAACACCATATATTTT. Translated, it gives CASSYSAPKGNTIYF. This chain uses TRBV6-5 with TRBJ1-3; no clear D gene. Trimming took 0 bases from V and 4 from J, leaving 10 bases between them. CDR1 and CDR2 from the germline V gene are MNHEY and SVGAGI. The CDR3 has 15 amino acids.